These 20 T cell receptor beta chains came from one sample sequenced in a study of radiotherapy plus CTLA-4 blockade in lung cancer. Assay: immunoSEQ multiplex PCR; the TCRdb copy retains only in-frame clones and omits some. The table shows about 85,000 clones, with 86% occurring only once. Sample: peripheral blood, taken from a patient treated with radiotherapy plus ipilimumab. These receptors were obtained from a human donor with non-small cell lung cancer who had a partial response to radiotherapy plus ipilimumab.

In this sample, this clone turned up a few times. This chain uses TRBV10-3 with TRBJ1-5, with D tentatively TRBD1 (6 bases). Germline CDR1 is ENHRY and CDR2 is SYGVKD. Trimming took off 6 bases at V and 0 bases at J, with 12 bases between the two ends. The length of the CDR3 is 15 residues. The CDR3 spells CAIRATGNSNQPQHF. The CDR3 DNA is TGTGCCATCAGGGCTACAGGGAATAGCAATCAGCCCCAGCATTTT.

V usage is TRBV6-1 and J usage is TRBJ1-1; no clear D gene. Germline loops: CDR1 MNHNS, CDR2 SASEGT. V was shortened by 7 bases and J by 9 bases, with 18 bases between the two germline ends. This CDR3 region has 13 residues. In DNA form, the CDR3 reads TGTGCCAGCACCCAAAGGTGGGCATTCCAAGCTTTCTTT. Translation gives CASTQRWAFQAFF.

J is TRBJ1-4 and V is TRBV28; D gene uncertain. The CDR3 has 14 residues. V lost 6 bases and J lost 0, with 8 bases in between. Germline V lookup: CDR1 MDHEN, CDR2 SYDVKM. The CDR3 DNA is TGTGCCAGCAGCCTGACAACAACTAATGAAAAACTGTTTTTT. Its translation is CASSLTTTNEKLFF.

This chain links TRBV30 with TRBJ1-2; D is perhaps TRBD1 (6 bases). The V end lost 3 bases, the J end lost 7 bases, and 18 bases lay between the germline ends. The CDR3 covers 14 residues. Germline V CDR1 and CDR2: GTSNPN, SVGIG (reference sequence). The CDR3 reads CAWSGGGAVRGYTF. CDR3 DNA sequence: TGTGCCTGGAGCGGGGGGGGCGCTGTGCGTGGCTACACCTTC.

The chain uses TRBV28 and TRBJ1-1; tentatively, D is TRBD1 (5 bases). Trimming stripped 2 bases from V and 0 bases from J, with 10 bases between. This CDR3 has 15 amino acids. The germline gives CDR1 MDHEN, CDR2 SYDVKM. For the CDR3, the DNA is TGTGCCAGCAGTTTAATCCAGGGATTGAACACTGAAGCTTTCTTT. The encoded protein is CASSLIQGLNTEAFF. The full variable domain, in which reference TRBV28 and TRBJ1-1 provide the parts outside the CDR3, is DVKVTQSSRYLVKRTGEKVFLECVQDMDHENMFWYRQDPGLGLRLIYFSYDVKMKEKGDIPEGYSVSREKKERFSLILESASTNQTSMYLCASSLIQGLNTEAFFGQGTRLTVV.

The chain is built from TRBV6-5 and TRBJ1-2; D call uncertain. V shed 10 bases and J shed 4 bases, with 16 bases lying between them. The V gene's germline CDR1 is MNHEY and CDR2 SVGAGI. The CDR3 has 13 amino acids. The CDR3 DNA reads as TGTGCCACCCTTCCCGAGGTGGGCTATGGCTACACCTTC. It is translated as CATLPEVGYGYTF.

The V and J genes are TRBV11-2 and TRBJ2-7; D is uncertain. Trimming stripped 4 bases from V and 5 bases from J, with 12 bases between. The germline V gene has CDR1 SGHAT and CDR2 FQNNGV. CDR3 size: 13 residues. CDR3 residues: CASSWSPRDEQYF. CDR3 DNA: TGTGCCAGCAGCTGGAGTCCCCGGGACGAGCAGTACTTC.

This clone was picked up a small number of times. CDR3 in amino acids: CAVTGTNSNQPQHF. In DNA form, the CDR3 reads TGTGCCGTGACCGGGACAAATAGCAATCAGCCCCAGCATTTT. The chain couples TRBV28 to TRBJ1-5; weak D call: TRBD1 (6 bases). CDR3 length: 14 residues. Germline loops: CDR1 MDHEN, CDR2 SYDVKM. The ends were cut back, 11 bases at V and 0 bases at J, with 14 bases in the middle. Full variable domain (remainder filled in from reference TRBV28 and TRBJ1-5): DVKVTQSSRYLVKRTGEKVFLECVQDMDHENMFWYRQDPGLGLRLIYFSYDVKMKEKGDIPEGYSVSREKKERFSLILESASTNQTSMYLCAVTGTNSNQPQHFGDGTRLSIL.

J is TRBJ2-3 and V is TRBV4-3; possibly TRBD1 for D (5 bases). Germline V gives CDR1 LGHNA, CDR2 YSLEER. V lost 4 bases and J 0 bases, leaving 17 bases between the germline ends. CDR3 length: 17 amino acids. Here the CDR3 DNA reads TGCGCCAGCAGCCTCCAAGGGGCGGCTACTAGCACAGATACGCAGTATTTT. Translating gives CASSLQGAATSTDTQYF.

This clone was counted a single time. The J gene is TRBJ2-1, the V gene TRBV29-1; 8 bases fit TRBD2. This CDR3 has 19 residues. Germline CDR1 is SQVTM and CDR2 is ANQGSEA. V shed 1 base and J 0 bases; nucleotides not matched to a gene: 14. The CDR3 loop is CSVEGLIFGGRSSYNEQFF. As DNA, the CDR3 is TGCAGCGTTGAAGGGTTAATATTTGGCGGGAGGAGCTCCTACAATGAGCAGTTCTTC.

The rearrangement joins TRBV28 to TRBJ2-4; 9 bases map to TRBD2. This CDR3 has 17 residues. Germline-derived CDR1 and CDR2 are MDHEN and SYDVKM. V lost 3 bases to trimming and J lost 0 bases; unmatched junction nucleotides: 6. This CDR3 reads CASSFPIAGEAKNIQYF. The CDR3 DNA reads TGTGCCAGCAGTTTCCCCATAGCGGGAGAAGCCAAAAACATTCAGTACTTC.

The V call is TRBV5-1, the J call TRBJ2-7; 9 nucleotides align to TRBD1. V was pared by 2 bases and J by 0 bases, with 3 bases of the junction left unmatched. In germline, CDR1 is SGHRS, CDR2 YFSETQ. The CDR3 has 15 residues. The CDR3 reads CASSLRTGDSYEQYF. In DNA, the CDR3 is TGCGCCAGCAGCTTAAGGACAGGGGACTCCTACGAGCAGTACTTC.

This sequence joins TRBV28 and TRBJ2-7; 9 positions agree with TRBD1. There are 13 residues in the CDR3. Germline loops: CDR1 MDHEN, CDR2 SYDVKM. V lost 6 bases to trimming and J lost 4 bases; unmatched junction nucleotides: 4. The chain's CDR3 is CASRPGQGYEQYF. CDR3 sequence (DNA): TGTGCCAGCAGGCCCGGACAGGGGTACGAGCAGTACTTC.

This clone is a singleton in its sample. This rearrangement joins TRBV10-3 to TRBJ1-4, with 7 nucleotides matching TRBD1. The ends lost 10 bases at V and 7 bases at J; junction bases unmatched: 9. The CDR3 length is 13 residues. Germline CDR1 is ENHRY and CDR2 is SYGVKD. Here the CDR3 DNA reads TGTGCCACCAAGGGGACAGAGGGTGAAAAACTGTTTTTT. Translation gives CATKGTEGEKLFF.

The V and J genes are TRBV6-4 and TRBJ1-5; 8 nucleotides match TRBD1. The length of the CDR3 is 13 residues. Trimming at V came to 3 bases and at J to 11 bases, leaving 6 bases not matched to a gene. CDR1 is MRHNA, CDR2 SNTAGT, per germline. CDR3 bases: TGTGCCAGCAGTGAGGGGACAGGTATGTCCCAGCATTTT. It is translated as CASSEGTGMSQHF.

This chain uses TRBV28 with TRBJ2-3, with 7 bases matching TRBD2. CDR1 is MDHEN and CDR2 is SYDVKM in the germline V gene. The J segment lost 3 bases and the V segment lost 8 bases, leaving 11 bases of the junction unmatched. The length of the CDR3 is 15 residues. CDR3 protein: CASGGGSVGTDTQYF. Written as DNA, the CDR3 is TGTGCCAGCGGAGGCGGGAGCGTAGGAACAGATACGCAGTATTTT.

This clone ranks as medium-sized. The chain couples TRBV6-1 to TRBJ1-5, with a possible D match to TRBD1 (5 bases). V dropped 4 bases and J dropped 2 bases, with 15 bases sitting between them. The CDR3 length is 16 residues. CDR1 and CDR2 (germline): MNHNS, SASEGT. The CDR3 loop is CASSGQGQRGNQPQHF. The CDR3 nucleotides are TGTGCCAGCAGTGGGCAGGGCCAAAGGGGCAATCAGCCCCAGCATTTT.

This chain links TRBV7-8 with TRBJ2-3, with a tentative D call TRBD1 (6 bases). The CDR3 length is 14 residues. Germline CDR1 and CDR2: SGHVS and FQNEAQ. V was trimmed by 5 bases and J by 3 bases, leaving 12 bases between them. For the CDR3, the DNA is TGTGCCAGCAGCCGACAGGCCTTTACAGATACGCAGTATTTT. Translation: CASSRQAFTDTQYF.

This chain links TRBV6-5 with TRBJ2-2; possibly TRBD2 for D (5 bases). Trimming stripped 8 bases from V and 3 bases from J, with 10 bases between. CDR3 length: 13 residues. Germline-derived CDR1 and CDR2 are MNHEY and SVGAGI. The CDR3 DNA follows: TGTGCCAGCTCACTAGTGGACACCGGGGAGCTGTTTTTT. Its translation is CASSLVDTGELFF.

This rearrangement joins TRBV28 to TRBJ2-7; D is possibly TRBD1 (6 bases). The CDR3 runs 15 residues. The V end lost 7 bases, the J end lost 5 bases, and 21 bases lay between the germline ends. Germline CDR1 and CDR2: MDHEN and SYDVKM. CDR3 sequence (DNA): TGTGCCAGCACCTCGAGATACCAGGGGAGCCACGAGCAGTACGTC. This sequence encodes CASTSRYQGSHEQYV.